This TCR beta chain was sequenced for a study of Tregs in tolerant kidney transplant recipients. Study as a whole: Related graft donors supplied nonmyeloablative bone marrow transplants, and mixed chimerism was transient. The study's findings and limits: Few patients were studied, so findings need validation in larger groups. Tolerant patients' donor-specific Tregs expanded beyond overall Tregs, suggesting antigen-driven growth.

This clone was observed a single time. What it binds is unknown. Assay used: immunoSEQ multiplex PCR; TCRdb lists only in-frame clones, some missing. The repertoire holds just under 65,000 clones, with around 98% as singletons. V shed 5 bases and J shed 7 bases, with 20 bases lying between them. Germline CDR1 reads SGHTA; CDR2 reads FQGNSA. The CDR3 is 15 amino acids. Thawed PBMCs were FACS-sorted into unstimulated CD4+CD25+CD127- regulatory T cells, CD4+CD25- non-regulatory cells, CD4 and CD8 cells. Material: Tregs from blood, obtained before the transplant. The sequence came from a human donor who received a combined kidney and bone marrow transplant. This chain joins TRBV7-2 and TRBJ1-2; D unclear. DNA of the CDR3: TGTGCCAGCAGCCCCCTGGATAGGGAGCTTAGTGGCTACACCTTC. This gives the protein CASSPLDRELSGYTF.